This T cell receptor (beta chain) was sequenced during a study of chemoradiotherapy in HPV16-positive cancers. Study in general: Candidate HPV-specific T-cell clones and common TCR motifs came from functional assays in a couple of HPV16-positive patients. The study, taken as a whole, reports: Only two HPV16-positive patients supplied the functional HPV-specificity definition. During treatment, candidate HPV-specific clones and E7-related motifs expanded in tumor.

Assay used: immunoSEQ multiplex PCR; TCRdb lists only in-frame clones, some missing. The repertoire holds tens of thousands of clones, around 77% seen once, with about 3.8% in the top ten. Germline CDR1 is SGHDT and CDR2 is YYEEEE. Trimming took off 0 bases at V and 4 bases at J, with 5 bases between the two ends. The CDR3 sequence is 13 residues long. Worth noting for this clone: What it binds is not known.

The chain has TRBV5-6 and TRBJ2-1, with D maybe TRBD1 (5 bases). The sample was blood, taken from a patient who underwent chemoradiotherapy. This clonotype was obtained from a human donor with HPV-associated anogenital cancer. CDR3 bases: TGTGCCAGCAGCTTGGGACAGTACAATGAGCAGTTCTTC. This encodes CASSLGQYNEQFF.